Below, one T cell receptor (beta chain) is given with its context. The sample originates from a study of shared clonotypes between healthy human individuals. Study-level information: For every donor, three CD4 naive, three CD4 memory, two CD8 naive and one CD8 memory plates were used.

Naive CD8 cells, CD45RO-negative and positively selected for CCR7, excluded terminally differentiated effector memory CD45RA+ cells. Using immunoSEQ multiplex PCR, the repertoire was profiled, and TCRdb retains in-frame clones only, with some absent. The table includes around 2,100,000 clones, 85% to 95% detected once. Per the germline V gene, CDR1 is ENHRY and CDR2 is SYGVKD. The CDR3 spans 14 residues. The V end was cut by 5 bases, the J end by 1 base, with 11 bases between. This sequence joins TRBV10-3 and TRBJ1-1, with TRBD1 as a possible D gene (5 bases). The source material was naive CD8+ T cells sorted from blood. This clonotype was obtained from a man between 18 and 35 years old in good health. The CDR3 DNA reads TGTGCCATCAGTAGCCCCGACAGGAACACTGAAGCTTTCTTT. It codes for CAISSPDRNTEAFF.